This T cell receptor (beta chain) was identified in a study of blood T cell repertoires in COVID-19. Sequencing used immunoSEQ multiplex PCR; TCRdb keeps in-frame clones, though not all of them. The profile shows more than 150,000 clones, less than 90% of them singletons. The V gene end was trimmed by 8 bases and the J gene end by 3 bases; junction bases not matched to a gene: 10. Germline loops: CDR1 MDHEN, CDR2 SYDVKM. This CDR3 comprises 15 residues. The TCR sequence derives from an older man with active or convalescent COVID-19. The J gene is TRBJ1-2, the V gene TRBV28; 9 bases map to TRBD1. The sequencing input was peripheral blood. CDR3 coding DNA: TGTGCCAGCGTGGGGGCAAGGACAGGGGACTATGGCTACACCTTC. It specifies CASVGARTGDYGYTF.